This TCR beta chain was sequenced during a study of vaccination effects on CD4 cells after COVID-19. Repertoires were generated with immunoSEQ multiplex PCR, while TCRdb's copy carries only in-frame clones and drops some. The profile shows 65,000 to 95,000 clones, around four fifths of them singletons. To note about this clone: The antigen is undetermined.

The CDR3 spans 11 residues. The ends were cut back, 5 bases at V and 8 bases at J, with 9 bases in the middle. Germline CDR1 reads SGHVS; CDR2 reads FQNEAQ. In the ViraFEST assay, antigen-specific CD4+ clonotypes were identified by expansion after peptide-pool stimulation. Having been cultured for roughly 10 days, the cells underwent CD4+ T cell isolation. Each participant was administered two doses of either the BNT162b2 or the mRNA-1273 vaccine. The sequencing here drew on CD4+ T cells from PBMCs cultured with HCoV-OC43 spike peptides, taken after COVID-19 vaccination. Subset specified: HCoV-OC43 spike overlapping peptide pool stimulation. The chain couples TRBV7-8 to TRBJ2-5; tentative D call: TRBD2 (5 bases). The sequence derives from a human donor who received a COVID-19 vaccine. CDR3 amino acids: CASSPRTTQYF. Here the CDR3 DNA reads TGTGCCAGCAGCCCAAGGACTACCCAGTACTTC.